This T cell receptor (beta chain) is from a study of blood T cell repertoires in COVID-19. The repertoire was sequenced with immunoSEQ multiplex PCR; TCRdb's copy has only in-frame clones and lacks some. The data hold around 310,000 clones, with roughly 89% observed a single time. Self-reported history from a screening survey and questionnaire set each donor's cohort. Germline V gene sequence: CDR1 MNHEY, CDR2 SMNVEV (reference sequence). The CDR3 runs to 14 residues. V lost 5 bases to trimming and J lost 0 bases, with 11 bases between them. The sequence came from a woman aged 25 to 39 who had recovered from COVID-19. The V call is TRBV27, the J call TRBJ2-7; D possibly corresponds to TRBD1 (7 bases). Material: PBMCs or T cells enriched from blood (not recorded which). The CDR3 here is CASSPGDSSYEQYF. The CDR3 DNA sequence: TGTGCCAGCAGTCCGGGGGACAGCTCCTACGAGCAGTACTTC.